This TCR beta chain was documented in a study of blood T cell repertoires in COVID-19. Study as a whole: The origin of the acute and convalescent COVID-19 samples was the United States, Italy and Spain. Nucleic acid was either cDNA or gDNA, and it came from T cells, B-cell-depleted T cells, or PBMCs.

The authors' processing: Estimation of nucleated cell counts relied on the amplification of reference gene primers. Libraries were prepared by immunoSEQ multiplex PCR; TCRdb keeps only in-frame clonotypes and omits some of them. That table furnishes V, J and clone size, whereas the DNA furnished D and trimming. Among some 320,000 clones listed, around 85% were seen once. Trimming removed 6 bases from V and 7 bases from J, with 16 bases in between. This CDR3 is 13 amino acids long. Germline CDR1 and CDR2: LNHDA and SQIVND (reference sequence). The sequence was collected from a human donor in a cohort sampled during active COVID-19. This chain uses TRBV19 with TRBJ2-7; D may be TRBD2 (6 bases). Sequences were obtained from peripheral blood. The CDR3 protein is CASSPGSAGEQYF. CDR3 coding DNA: TGTGCCAGTAGCCCAGGGTCCGCGGGAGAGCAGTACTTC.